This entry is about one T cell receptor beta chain. The target antigen is unknown. Genomic DNA for unsorted samples was obtained from about 90 million PBMCs. V lost 5 bases to trimming and J lost 6 bases, with 16 bases between them. CDR1 is SGHAT, CDR2 FQDESV, per germline (reference sequence). The CDR3 is 15 amino acids. The data stem from a study of shared clonotypes between healthy human individuals. Only in-frame clones appear in the TCRdb table, and some are missing; sequencing was by immunoSEQ multiplex PCR. The repertoire consists of around 500,000 clones, with 79% occurring once and the leading ten covering approximately 12%. Broader study findings: Sampling used blood alone; tissue repertoires probably differ.

The chain carries TRBV11-1 and TRBJ2-2; D perhaps matches TRBD1 (6 bases). The receptor was derived from a woman aged 40 to 50 in good health. Some clones in this sample may be carry-over from other donors' samples. The sample consisted of PBMCs. CDR3 amino acids: CASSAASYRAGELFF. The DNA for the CDR3 is TGTGCCAGCAGCGCCGCCTCCTACAGGGCCGGGGAGCTGTTTTTT.